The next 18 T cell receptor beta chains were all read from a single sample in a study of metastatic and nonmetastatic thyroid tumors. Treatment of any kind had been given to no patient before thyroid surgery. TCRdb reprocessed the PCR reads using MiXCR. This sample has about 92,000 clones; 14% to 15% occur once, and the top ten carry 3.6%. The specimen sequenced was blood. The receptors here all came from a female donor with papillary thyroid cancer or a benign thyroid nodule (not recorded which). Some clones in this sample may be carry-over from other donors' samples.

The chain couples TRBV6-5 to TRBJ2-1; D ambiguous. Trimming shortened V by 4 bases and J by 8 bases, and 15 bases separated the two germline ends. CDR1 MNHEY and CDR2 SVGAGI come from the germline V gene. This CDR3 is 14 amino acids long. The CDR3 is CASSCKGYGDEQFF. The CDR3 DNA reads TGTGCCAGCAGTTGCAAGGGCTATGGGGATGAGCAGTTCTTC.

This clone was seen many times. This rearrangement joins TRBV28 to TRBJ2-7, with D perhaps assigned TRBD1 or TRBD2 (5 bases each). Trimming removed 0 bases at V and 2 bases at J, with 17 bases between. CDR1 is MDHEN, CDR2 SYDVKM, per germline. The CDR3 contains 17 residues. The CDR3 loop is CASSLWAGTAIPYEQYF. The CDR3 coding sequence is TGTGCCAGCAGTTTATGGGCCGGGACCGCCATTCCCTACGAGCAGTACTTC.

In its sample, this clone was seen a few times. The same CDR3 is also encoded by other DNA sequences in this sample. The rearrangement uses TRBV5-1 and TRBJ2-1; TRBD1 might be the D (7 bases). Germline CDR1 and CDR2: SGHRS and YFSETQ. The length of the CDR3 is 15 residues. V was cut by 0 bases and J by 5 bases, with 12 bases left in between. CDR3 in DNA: TGCGCCAGCAGCTTGGTCGCAGGGGGGAACAATGAGCAGTTCTTC. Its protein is CASSLVAGGNNEQFF.

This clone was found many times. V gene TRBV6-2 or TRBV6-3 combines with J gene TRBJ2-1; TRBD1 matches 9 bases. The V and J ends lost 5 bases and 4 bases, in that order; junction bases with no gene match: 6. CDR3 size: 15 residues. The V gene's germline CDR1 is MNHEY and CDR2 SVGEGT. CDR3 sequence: CASSVTGGAYNEQFF. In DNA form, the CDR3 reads TGTGCCAGCAGTGTTACAGGGGGCGCTTACAATGAGCAGTTCTTC.

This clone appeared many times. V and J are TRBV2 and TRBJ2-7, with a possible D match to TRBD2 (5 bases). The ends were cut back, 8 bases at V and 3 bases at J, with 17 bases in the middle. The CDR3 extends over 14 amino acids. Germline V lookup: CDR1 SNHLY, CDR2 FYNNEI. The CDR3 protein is CASDRRGTDYEQYF. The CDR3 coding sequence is TGTGCCAGCGACCGACGGGGAACCGACTACGAGCAGTACTTC.

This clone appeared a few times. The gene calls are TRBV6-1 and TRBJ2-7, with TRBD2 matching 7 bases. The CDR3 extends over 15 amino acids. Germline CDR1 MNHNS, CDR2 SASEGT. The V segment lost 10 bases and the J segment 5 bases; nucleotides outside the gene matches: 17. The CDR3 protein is CAIIPLGEGFDEQYF. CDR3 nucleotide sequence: TGTGCCATCATCCCCCTCGGGGAGGGGTTCGACGAGCAGTACTTC.

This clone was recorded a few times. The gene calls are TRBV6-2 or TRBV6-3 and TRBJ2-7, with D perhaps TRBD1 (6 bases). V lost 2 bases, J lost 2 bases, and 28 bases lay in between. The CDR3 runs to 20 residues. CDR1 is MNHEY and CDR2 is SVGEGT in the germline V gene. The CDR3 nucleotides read TGTGCCAGCAGTTACCCGGTCGGGACATGGCAGCTAACGAACGCCTACGAGCAGTACTTC. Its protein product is CASSYPVGTWQLTNAYEQYF.

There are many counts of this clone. CDR3 coding DNA: TGTGCCAGCACCTACCAGGGCGGCGGGACCGCCGTCGGGGGAGCTTTCTTT. Its translation is CASTYQGGGTAVGGAFF. V gene TRBV6-1 combines with J gene TRBJ1-1, with D maybe TRBD1 (5 bases). V was clipped by 7 bases and J by 10 bases, with 31 bases between them. The CDR3 is 17 residues long. Germline-derived CDR1 and CDR2 are MNHNS and SASEGT.

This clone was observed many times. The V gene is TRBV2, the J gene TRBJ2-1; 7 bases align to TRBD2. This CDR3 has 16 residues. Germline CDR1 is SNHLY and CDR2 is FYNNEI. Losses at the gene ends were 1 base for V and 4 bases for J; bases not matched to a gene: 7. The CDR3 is CASSEGRTSVYNEQFF. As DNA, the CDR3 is TGTGCCAGCAGTGAAGGCCGGACTAGTGTTTACAATGAGCAGTTCTTC.

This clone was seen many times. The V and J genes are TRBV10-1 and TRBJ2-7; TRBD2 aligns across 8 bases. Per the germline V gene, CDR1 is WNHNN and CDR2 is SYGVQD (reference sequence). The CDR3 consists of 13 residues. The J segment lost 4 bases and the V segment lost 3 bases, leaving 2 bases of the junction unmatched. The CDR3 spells CASSESGRYEQYF. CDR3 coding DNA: TGCGCCAGCAGTGAAAGCGGGAGATACGAGCAGTACTTC.

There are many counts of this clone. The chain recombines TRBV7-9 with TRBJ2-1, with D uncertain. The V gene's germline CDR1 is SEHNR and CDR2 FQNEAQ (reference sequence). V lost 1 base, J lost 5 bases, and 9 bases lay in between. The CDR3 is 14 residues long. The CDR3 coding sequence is TGTGCCAGCAGCTTAGGGGTTCAGCACAATGAGCAGTTCTTC. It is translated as CASSLGVQHNEQFF.

The CDR3 here is CASSPGLAGGVSGTQYF. The CDR3 DNA is TGCGCCAGCAGCCCCGGACTAGCGGGGGGAGTGTCCGGTACGCAGTATTTT. The chain employs TRBV5-1 and TRBJ2-3; TRBD2 matches 14 bases. This CDR3 comprises 17 residues. The ends lost 4 bases at V and 8 bases at J; junction bases unmatched: 12. Germline V gives CDR1 SGHRS, CDR2 YFSETQ.

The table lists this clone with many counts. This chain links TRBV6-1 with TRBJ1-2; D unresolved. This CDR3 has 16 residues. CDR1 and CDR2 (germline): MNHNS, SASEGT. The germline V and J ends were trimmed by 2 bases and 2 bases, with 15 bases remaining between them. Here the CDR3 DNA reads TGTGCCAGCAGTGAAATCAAACGAGGAGAGAACTATGGCTACACCTTC. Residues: CASSEIKRGENYGYTF.

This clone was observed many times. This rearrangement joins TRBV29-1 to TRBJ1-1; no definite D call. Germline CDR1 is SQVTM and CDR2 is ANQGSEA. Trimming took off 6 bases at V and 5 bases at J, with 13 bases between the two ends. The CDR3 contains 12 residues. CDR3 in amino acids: CSVQPRGTEAFF. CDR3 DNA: TGCAGCGTCCAGCCCCGGGGTACTGAAGCTTTCTTT. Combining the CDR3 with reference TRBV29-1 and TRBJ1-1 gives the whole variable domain SAVISQKPSRDICQRGTSLTIQCQVDSQVTMMFWYRQQPGQSLTLIATANQGSEATYESGFVIDKFPISRPNLTFSTLTVSNMSPEDSSIYLCSVQPRGTEAFFGQGTRLTVV.

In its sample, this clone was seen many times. In DNA form, the CDR3 reads TGTGCCATCAGTGAAAGCAGGGGCGCAGATACGCAGTATTTT. This gives the protein CAISESRGADTQYF. The chain links TRBV10-3 to TRBJ2-3; TRBD1 is a possible D gene (6 bases). With 3 bases removed from V and 4 bases from J, the gap between germline ends came to 11 bases. Germline V gives CDR1 ENHRY, CDR2 SYGVKD. There are 14 residues in the CDR3.

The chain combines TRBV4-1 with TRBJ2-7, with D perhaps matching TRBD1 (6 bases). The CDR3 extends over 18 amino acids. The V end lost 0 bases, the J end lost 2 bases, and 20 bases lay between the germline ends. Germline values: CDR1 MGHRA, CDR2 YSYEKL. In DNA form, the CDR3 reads TGCGCCAGCAGCCAAGAAGGGGGTGTAGGGGAGAGCACCTACGAGCAGTACTTC. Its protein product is CASSQEGGVGESTYEQYF.

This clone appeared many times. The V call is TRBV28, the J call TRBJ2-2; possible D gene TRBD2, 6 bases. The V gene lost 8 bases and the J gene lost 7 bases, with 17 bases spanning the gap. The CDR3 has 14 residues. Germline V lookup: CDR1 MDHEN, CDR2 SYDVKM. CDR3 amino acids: CASAPGGAGGELFF. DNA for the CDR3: TGTGCCAGCGCCCCAGGCGGGGCAGGCGGGGAGCTGTTTTTT.

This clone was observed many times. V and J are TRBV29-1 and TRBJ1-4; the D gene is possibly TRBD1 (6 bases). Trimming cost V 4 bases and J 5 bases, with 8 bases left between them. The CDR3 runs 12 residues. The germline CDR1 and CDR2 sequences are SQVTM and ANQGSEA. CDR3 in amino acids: CSVVQGNEKLFF. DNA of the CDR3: TGCAGCGTTGTGCAGGGGAATGAAAAACTGTTTTTT. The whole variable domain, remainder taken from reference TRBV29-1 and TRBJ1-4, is SAVISQKPSRDICQRGTSLTIQCQVDSQVTMMFWYRQQPGQSLTLIATANQGSEATYESGFVIDKFPISRPNLTFSTLTVSNMSPEDSSIYLCSVVQGNEKLFFGSGTQLSVL.